Shown below are 27 T cell receptor beta chains from a single sample sequenced in a study of shared clonotypes between healthy human individuals (dated by TCRdb to 2018 to 2021). CD8 naive samples consisted of CD45RO-negative cells that were positively selected for CCR7, yielding a CD45RA+CCR7+ population without TemRA cells. The library was prepared using the immunoSEQ multiplex PCR assay. Not all clones reach the TCRdb copy of this immuneACCESS table, which keeps in-frame sequences only. Checked studies attribute under half of the gap to unresolved V genes and leave the rest unexplained. For this sample the table gives hundreds of thousands of clones, of which approximately 96% were detected only once. 0.11% of the sample is taken by the ten largest. The sample consisted of naive CD8+ T cells sorted from blood. The sample's cell subset or site label is to be understood as: CD45RA+CCR7+. Receptors were obtained from a woman in her 30s in good health.

The gene calls are TRBV27 and TRBJ2-3, with D possibly matching TRBD1 (6 bases). The CDR3 contains 16 residues. The germline V gene encodes CDR1 MNHEY and CDR2 SMNVEV (reference sequence). V lost 5 bases and J lost 3, with 18 bases in between. This CDR3 reads CASSTSSTGRTDTQYF. DNA of the CDR3: TGTGCCAGCAGTACATCGTCAACAGGGCGTACAGATACGCAGTATTTT.

V is TRBV19 and J is TRBJ2-5; possible D gene TRBD2, 7 bases. Trimming pared 5 bases from V and 4 bases from J, leaving 14 bases between. The CDR3 covers 14 residues. The germline V gene encodes CDR1 LNHDA and CDR2 SQIVND (reference sequence). As DNA, the CDR3 is TGTGCCAGTAGTTTGGGGCGGGGGCGAGAGACCCAGTACTTC. Protein product: CASSLGRGRETQYF.

The V and J genes are TRBV5-6 and TRBJ1-5; tentative D call: TRBD1 (6 bases). Germline values: CDR1 SGHDT, CDR2 YYEEEE. Trimming removed 2 bases at V and 3 bases at J, with 9 bases between. The CDR3 is 14 residues long. This chain's CDR3 is CASSFRGNNQPQHF. DNA for the CDR3: TGTGCCAGCAGCTTTAGGGGGAACAATCAGCCCCAGCATTTT.

The gene calls are TRBV18 and TRBJ2-1; 8 bases fit TRBD1. Unmatched junction bases numbered 3, after V lost 5 bases and J lost 9 bases. In germline, CDR1 is KGHSH, CDR2 LQKENI. CDR3 length: 12 amino acids. CDR3 sequence reads: CASSSGGLEQFF. Here the CDR3 DNA reads TGTGCCAGCTCATCAGGGGGCCTTGAGCAGTTCTTC.

The chain uses TRBV6-6 and TRBJ1-2, with 7 bases fitting TRBD1. Germline lookup yields CDR1 MNHNY and CDR2 SVGAGI (reference sequence). V dropped 6 bases and J dropped 2; count of bases not matched to a gene: 6. This CDR3 region has 14 residues. The CDR3 sequence: CASSPTGLNYGYTF. In DNA, the CDR3 is TGTGCCAGCAGCCCGACAGGGTTAAACTATGGCTACACCTTC.

The rearrangement links TRBV27 to TRBJ1-1; no definite D call. The CDR3 is 14 residues long. V was shortened by 3 bases and J by 7 bases, with 15 bases between the two germline ends. Germline V CDR1 and CDR2: MNHEY, SMNVEV (reference sequence). DNA for the CDR3: TGTGCCAGCAGTTTTTCGGCTGGGTTGGATGAAGCTTTCTTT. Translation: CASSFSAGLDEAFF.

The CDR3 region has the DNA TGCAGCGTTGAAACAGGGCTCTCTGAAGCTTTCTTT. Translation: CSVETGLSEAFF. The J gene is TRBJ1-1, the V gene TRBV29-1, with D tentatively TRBD1 (6 bases). Germline lookup yields CDR1 SQVTM and CDR2 ANQGSEA. V was pared by 2 bases and J by 6 bases, with 10 bases between. This CDR3 region has 12 residues.

This chain connects TRBV11-2 to TRBJ2-7, with TRBD1 matching 7 bases. The CDR3 has 14 amino acids. J gave up 5 bases and V 2 bases, and 6 bases lay outside the gene matches. In germline, CDR1 is SGHAT, CDR2 FQNNGV. For the CDR3, the DNA is TGTGCCAGCAGCTTATGGCAGGGGGTAGACGAGCAGTACTTC. The encoded protein is CASSLWQGVDEQYF.

The chain uses TRBV6-5 and TRBJ2-7; weak D call: TRBD1 (6 bases). In germline, CDR1 is MNHEY, CDR2 SVGAGI. This CDR3 has 15 amino acids. V lost 6 bases and J 2 bases, leaving 17 bases between the germline ends. DNA for the CDR3: TGTGCCAGCAGCCCCGACAGGTCGGAGGCCTACGAGCAGTACTTC. Its translation is CASSPDRSEAYEQYF.

The gene calls are TRBV9 and TRBJ2-2; the D gene is possibly TRBD1 (6 bases). The CDR3 has 15 residues. Germline CDR1 and CDR2: SGDLS and YYNGEE. The germline V and J ends were trimmed by 5 bases and 2 bases, with 13 bases remaining between them. CDR3 nucleotide sequence: TGTGCCAGCAGTCACAGGGTTGGAAACACCGGGGAGCTGTTTTTT. This codes for CASSHRVGNTGELFF.

The chain couples TRBV4-1 to TRBJ2-7, with unresolved D. Germline V lookup: CDR1 MGHRA, CDR2 YSYEKL. The V end lost 1 base, the J end lost 0 bases, and 10 bases lay between the germline ends. CDR3 length: 15 amino acids. The CDR3 is CASSQAPARSYEQYF. The CDR3 DNA is TGCGCCAGCAGCCAAGCGCCAGCCCGCTCCTACGAGCAGTACTTC.

In regard to this clone: This specimen includes other DNA sequences encoding the same CDR3. The chain links TRBV27 to TRBJ2-7; TRBD1 might be the D (5 bases). V lost 5 bases and J lost 1, with 9 bases in between. The CDR3 length is 13 residues. Germline CDR1 reads MNHEY; CDR2 reads SMNVEV (reference sequence). This CDR3 is CASSLRVSYEQYF. In DNA, the CDR3 is TGTGCCAGCAGTCTCAGGGTTTCCTACGAGCAGTACTTC.

V gene TRBV11-2 combines with J gene TRBJ2-7, with TRBD2 identical over 10 bases. Germline values: CDR1 SGHAT, CDR2 FQNNGV. CDR3 length: 13 amino acids. Losses at the gene ends were 6 bases for V and 2 bases for J; bases not matched to a gene: 1. The CDR3 DNA is TGTGCCAGCAGAGGGACTAGCGCCTACGAGCAGTACTTC. This translates into CASRGTSAYEQYF. Filled out from reference TRBV11-2 and TRBJ2-7, the complete variable domain reads EAGVAQSPRYKIIEKRQSVAFWCNPISGHATLYWYQQILGQGPKLLIQFQNNGVVDDSQLPKDRFSAERLKGVDSTLKIQPAKLEDSAVYLCASRGTSAYEQYFGPGTRLTVT.

V usage is TRBV7-2 and J usage is TRBJ2-5, with unresolved D. The CDR3 loop spans 15 amino acids. Deletions cut 5 bases from V and 1 base from J, with 14 bases between. CDR1 is SGHTA and CDR2 is FQGNSA in the germline V gene. The CDR3 loop reads CASSPSDGTQETQYF. The CDR3 coding sequence is TGTGCCAGCAGCCCGTCGGACGGAACCCAAGAGACCCAGTACTTC.

V gene TRBV28 combines with J gene TRBJ2-2, with 7 bases that match TRBD2. The CDR3 sequence is 14 residues long. Unmatched junction bases numbered 7, after V lost 6 bases and J lost 6 bases. Germline lookup yields CDR1 MDHEN and CDR2 SYDVKM. CDR3 sequence (DNA): TGTGCCAGCAGAAGTGGACTAGGGCCCGGGGAGCTGTTTTTT. Translation gives CASRSGLGPGELFF.

CDR3 DNA: TGCGCCAGCAGGCCTACAGGTATGGGGTTCGCTTTCTTT. The encoded protein is CASRPTGMGFAFF. This chain connects TRBV10-2 to TRBJ1-1, with TRBD1 as a possible D gene (5 bases). Germline V CDR1 and CDR2: WSHSY, SAAADI. Trimming shortened V by 6 bases and J by 11 bases, and 19 bases separated the two germline ends. CDR3 length: 13 amino acids.

V usage is TRBV28 and J usage is TRBJ2-7; 11 positions match TRBD1. The trim removed 4 bases at V and 2 bases at J, leaving 13 bases unmatched. Germline V gene data show CDR1 as MDHEN and CDR2 as SYDVKM. The CDR3 covers 18 residues. The CDR3 reads CASSSRDRGSREAYEQYF. CDR3 nucleotide sequence: TGTGCCAGCAGTTCACGGGACAGGGGGTCCCGGGAAGCCTACGAGCAGTACTTC.

The chain uses TRBV28 and TRBJ2-7, with 9 positions matching TRBD2. After removal of 3 bases from V and 5 bases from J, the junction contained 5 bases not matched to a gene. Per the germline V gene, CDR1 is MDHEN and CDR2 is SYDVKM. This CDR3 spans 14 amino acids. CDR3 DNA: TGTGCCAGCAGTTTTGCGGGAGGGCGGAACGAGCAGTACTTC. It codes for CASSFAGGRNEQYF.

V usage is TRBV9 and J usage is TRBJ2-1, with 12 bases identical to TRBD2. Germline V lookup: CDR1 SGDLS, CDR2 YYNGEE. The CDR3 is 16 residues long. J lost 8 bases, V lost 0 bases, and 6 bases had no gene match. The CDR3 DNA sequence: TGTGCCAGCAGCGTAGTGACTAGCGGGAGTGTGCATGAGCAGTTCTTC. Its translation is CASSVVTSGSVHEQFF.

This chain joins TRBV6-6 and TRBJ1-4; no clear D gene. Deletions cut 0 bases from V and 3 bases from J, with 8 bases between. This CDR3 spans 15 amino acids. The germline V gene encodes CDR1 MNHNY and CDR2 SVGAGI (reference sequence). The CDR3 nucleotides are TGTGCCAGCAGTTACTCGAGGGCAGCTAATGAAAAACTGTTTTTT. Its translation: CASSYSRAANEKLFF.

The CDR3 DNA follows: TGTGCCAGCAGCTTGGGGGACAGGACCCCCTACGAGCAGTACTTC. It specifies CASSLGDRTPYEQYF. V gene TRBV5-4 combines with J gene TRBJ2-7; TRBD1 matches 8 bases. The V gene end was trimmed by 0 bases and the J gene end by 2 bases; junction bases not matched to a gene: 4. The CDR3 loop spans 15 amino acids. The germline V gene has CDR1 SGHNT and CDR2 YYREEE (reference sequence). Drawing the rest from reference TRBV5-4 and TRBJ2-7, the complete variable domain is ETGVTQSPTHLIKTRGQQVTLRCSSQSGHNTVSWYQQALGQGPQFIFQYYREEENGRGNFPPRFSGLQFPNYSSELNVNALELDDSALYLCASSLGDRTPYEQYFGPGTRLTVT.

This rearrangement joins TRBV27 to TRBJ1-1; the D is unclear. Germline values: CDR1 MNHEY, CDR2 SMNVEV (reference sequence). Trimming took off 0 bases at V and 0 bases at J, with 8 bases between the two ends. The CDR3 totals 15 residues. The CDR3 coding sequence is TGTGCCAGCAGTTTATCGGGGTCATTGAACACTGAAGCTTTCTTT. Amino acids: CASSLSGSLNTEAFF.

This rearrangement joins TRBV13 to TRBJ2-7, with 9 bases aligning to TRBD1. The CDR3 is 13 amino acids. V dropped 5 bases and J dropped 6; count of bases not matched to a gene: 5. Per germline, CDR1 PRHDT and CDR2 FYEKMQ (reference sequence). CDR3 protein: CASSPQDRGEQYF. Written as DNA, the CDR3 is TGTGCCAGCAGCCCACAGGACAGGGGCGAGCAGTACTTC.

V gene TRBV5-4 combines with J gene TRBJ1-2, with TRBD1 as a possible D gene (6 bases). The ends were cut back, 4 bases at V and 6 bases at J, with 19 bases in the middle. This CDR3 is built from 15 residues. Germline loops: CDR1 SGHNT, CDR2 YYREEE (reference sequence). This chain's CDR3 is CASSPRGGPSDGYTF. As DNA, the CDR3 is TGTGCCAGCAGCCCTAGGGGGGGGCCTTCGGATGGCTACACCTTC.

The chain employs TRBV7-9 and TRBJ2-2; no reliable D call. V was cut by 4 bases and J by 5 bases, with 14 bases left in between. The germline V gene has CDR1 SEHNR and CDR2 FQNEAQ (reference sequence). The CDR3 extends over 15 amino acids. CDR3 sequence (DNA): TGTGCCAGCAGCTCGAGGACGGTGGGGACCGGGGAGCTGTTTTTT. Translated: CASSSRTVGTGELFF.

CDR3 nucleotide sequence: TGTGCCAGCAGCGTAGCCTCCGGGGGTGGGGTTTATGAAAAACTGTTTTTT. It codes for CASSVASGGGVYEKLFF. The chain recombines TRBV9 with TRBJ1-4; D possibly corresponds to TRBD1 (5 bases). V lost 0 bases, J lost 6 bases, and 18 bases lay in between. The V gene's germline CDR1 is SGDLS and CDR2 YYNGEE. CDR3 length: 17 residues.

The CDR3 spells CASSPPDRPSYEQYF. The CDR3 DNA follows: TGTGCCAGCAGCCCCCCCGACAGGCCCTCCTACGAGCAGTACTTC. The V gene is TRBV11-2, the J gene TRBJ2-5; D possibly corresponds to TRBD1 (6 bases). The closer fit of TRBJ2-7 to the DNA end suggests the J call may be wrong. Per the germline V gene, CDR1 is SGHAT and CDR2 is FQNNGV. This CDR3 comprises 15 residues.